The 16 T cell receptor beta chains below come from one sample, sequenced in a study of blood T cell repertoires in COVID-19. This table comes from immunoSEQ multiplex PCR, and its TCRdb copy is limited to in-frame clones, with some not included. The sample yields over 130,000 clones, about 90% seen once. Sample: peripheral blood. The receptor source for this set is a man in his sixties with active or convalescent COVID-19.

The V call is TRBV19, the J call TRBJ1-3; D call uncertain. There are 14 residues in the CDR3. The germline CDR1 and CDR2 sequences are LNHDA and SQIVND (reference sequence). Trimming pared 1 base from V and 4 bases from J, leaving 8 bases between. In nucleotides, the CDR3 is TGTGCCAGTAGTATAGCAGCGGGCGGAAACACCATATATTTT. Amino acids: CASSIAAGGNTIYF.

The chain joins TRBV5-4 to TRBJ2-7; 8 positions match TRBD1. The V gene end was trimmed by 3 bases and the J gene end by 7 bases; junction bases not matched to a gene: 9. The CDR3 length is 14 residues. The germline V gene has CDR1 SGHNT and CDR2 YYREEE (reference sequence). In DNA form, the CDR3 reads TGTGCCAGCAGCTCTACAGGGGGAACTGAGGAGCAGTACTTC. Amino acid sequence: CASSSTGGTEEQYF.

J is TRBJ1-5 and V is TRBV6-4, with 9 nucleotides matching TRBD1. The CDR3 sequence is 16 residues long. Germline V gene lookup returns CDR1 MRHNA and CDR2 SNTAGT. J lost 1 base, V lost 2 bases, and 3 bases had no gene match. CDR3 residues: CASSDHRGQSNQPQHF. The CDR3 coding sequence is TGTGCCAGCAGTGACCACAGGGGGCAGAGCAATCAGCCCCAGCATTTT.

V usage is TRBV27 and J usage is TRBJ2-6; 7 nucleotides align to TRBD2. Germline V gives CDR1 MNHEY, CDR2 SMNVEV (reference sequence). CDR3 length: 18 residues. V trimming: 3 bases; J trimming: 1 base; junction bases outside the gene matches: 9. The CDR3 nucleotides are TGTGCCAGCAGTTTTACGGGAGGCCCGCAATCTGGGGCCAACGTCCTGACTTTC. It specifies CASSFTGGPQSGANVLTF.

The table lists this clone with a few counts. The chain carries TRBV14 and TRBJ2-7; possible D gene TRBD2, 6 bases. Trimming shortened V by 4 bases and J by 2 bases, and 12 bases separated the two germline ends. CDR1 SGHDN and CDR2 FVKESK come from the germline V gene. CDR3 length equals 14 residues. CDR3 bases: TGTGCCAGCAGCCGAGCGGGCCCCACCTACGAGCAGTACTTC. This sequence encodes CASSRAGPTYEQYF.

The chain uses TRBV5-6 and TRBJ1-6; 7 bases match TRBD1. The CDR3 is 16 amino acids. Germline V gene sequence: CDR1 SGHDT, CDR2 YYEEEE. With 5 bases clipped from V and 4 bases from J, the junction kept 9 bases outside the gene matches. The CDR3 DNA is TGTGCCAGCAGTTCCTCCGGGACAGATTATAATTCACCCCTCCACTTT. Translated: CASSSSGTDYNSPLHF.

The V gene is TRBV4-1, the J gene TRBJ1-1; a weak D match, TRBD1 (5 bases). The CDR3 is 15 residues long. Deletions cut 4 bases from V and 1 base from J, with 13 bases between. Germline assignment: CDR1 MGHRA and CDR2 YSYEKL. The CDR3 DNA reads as TGCGCCAGCAGCCCAGGTCAGGGCTGGAACACTGAAGCTTTCTTT. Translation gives CASSPGQGWNTEAFF.

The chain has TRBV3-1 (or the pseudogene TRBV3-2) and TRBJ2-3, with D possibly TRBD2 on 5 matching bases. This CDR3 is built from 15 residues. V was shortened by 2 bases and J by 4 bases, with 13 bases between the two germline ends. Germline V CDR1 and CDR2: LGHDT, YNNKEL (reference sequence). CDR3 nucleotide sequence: TGTGCCAGCAGCCAATCCAGAGGGCGGGCAGATACGCAGTATTTT. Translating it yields CASSQSRGRADTQYF.

CDR3 coding DNA: TGTGCCAGCAGCCGGCCGGGACAGGGGAGCTATGGCTACACCTTC. It yields the protein CASSRPGQGSYGYTF. The V gene is TRBV3-1 (or the pseudogene TRBV3-2), the J gene TRBJ1-2; TRBD1 matches 10 bases. CDR1 and CDR2 from the germline V gene are LGHDT and YNNKEL (reference sequence). The ends lost 4 bases at V and 4 bases at J; junction bases unmatched: 6. This CDR3 region has 15 residues.

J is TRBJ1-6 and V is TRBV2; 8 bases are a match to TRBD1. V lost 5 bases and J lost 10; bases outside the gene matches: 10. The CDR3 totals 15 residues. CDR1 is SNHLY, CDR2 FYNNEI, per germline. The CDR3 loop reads CASSTRDRLGSPLHF. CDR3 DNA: TGTGCCAGCAGTACTAGGGACAGGCTAGGATCACCCCTCCACTTT.

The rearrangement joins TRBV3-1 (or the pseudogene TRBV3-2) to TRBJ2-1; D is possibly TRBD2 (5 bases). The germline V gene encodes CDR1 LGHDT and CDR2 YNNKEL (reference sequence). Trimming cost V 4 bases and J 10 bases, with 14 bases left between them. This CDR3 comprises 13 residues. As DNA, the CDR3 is TGTGCCAGCAGCCGTGGCCGGGGATACGAGCAGTTCTTC. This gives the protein CASSRGRGYEQFF.

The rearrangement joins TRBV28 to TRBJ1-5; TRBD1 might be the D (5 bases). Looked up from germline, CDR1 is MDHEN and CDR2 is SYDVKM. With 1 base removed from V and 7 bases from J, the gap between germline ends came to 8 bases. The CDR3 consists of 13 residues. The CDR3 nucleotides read TGTGCCAGCAGTTTATTTCAGGGCCAGCCCCAGCATTTT. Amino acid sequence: CASSLFQGQPQHF.

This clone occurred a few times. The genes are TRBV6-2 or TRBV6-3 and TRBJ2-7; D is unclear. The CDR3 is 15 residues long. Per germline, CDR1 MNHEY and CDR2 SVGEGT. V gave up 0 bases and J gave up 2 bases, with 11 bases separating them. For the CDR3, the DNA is TGTGCCAGCAGTTACTCGGTGTACGCTACCTACGAGCAGTACTTC. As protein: CASSYSVYATYEQYF.

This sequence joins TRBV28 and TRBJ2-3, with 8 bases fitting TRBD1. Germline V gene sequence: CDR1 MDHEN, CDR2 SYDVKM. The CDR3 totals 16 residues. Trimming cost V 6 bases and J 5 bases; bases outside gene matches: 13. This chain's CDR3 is CASSWPRQGIKDTQYF. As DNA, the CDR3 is TGTGCCAGCAGCTGGCCTCGACAGGGGATCAAAGATACGCAGTATTTT.

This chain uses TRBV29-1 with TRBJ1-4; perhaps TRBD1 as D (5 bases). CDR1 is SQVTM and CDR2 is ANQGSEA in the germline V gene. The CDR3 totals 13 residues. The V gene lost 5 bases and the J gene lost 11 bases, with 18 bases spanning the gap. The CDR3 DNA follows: TGCAGCGTTTCCCTGGGGCCTAAAGAGAAACTGTTTTTT. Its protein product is CSVSLGPKEKLFF.

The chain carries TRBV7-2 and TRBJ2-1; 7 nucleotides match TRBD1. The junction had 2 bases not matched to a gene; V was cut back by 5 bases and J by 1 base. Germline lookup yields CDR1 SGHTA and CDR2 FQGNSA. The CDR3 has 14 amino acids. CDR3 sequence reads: CASSPGQSYNEQFF. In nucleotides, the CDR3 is TGTGCCAGCAGCCCGGGACAGTCCTACAATGAGCAGTTCTTC.